These T cell receptor beta chains were read from a single sample in a study of blood T cell repertoires in COVID-19. Sequencing used immunoSEQ multiplex PCR; TCRdb keeps in-frame clones, though not all of them. The table lists 300,000 to 400,000 clones, roughly 90% of them singletons. Sequences were obtained from peripheral blood. These receptors originate from a woman aged 25 to 45 with COVID-19, enrolled during active disease. Both conserved end residues are part of each CDR3. A D gene is named only where the DNA matches it firmly. The size of a clone is reported for some rows only, either as once, few or many, or as a class for expanded clones.

TRBJ2-7 | TRBV5-1 | - | TRBD2 | CASSFRTSEGEQYF | TGCGCCAGCAGCTTCAGGACTAGCGAAGGCGAGCAGTACTTC
TRBJ2-7 | TRBV10-2 | - | TRBD1 | CASARDRGYEQYF | TGCGCCAGCGCCCGGGACAGGGGCTACGAGCAGTACTTC
TRBJ1-5 | TRBV21-1 | - | - | CASSNMPRRFGRQGGNQPQHF | TGTGCCAGCAGCAATATGCCCCGGCGATTTGGGAGACAGGGGGGGAATCAGCCCCAGCATTTT
TRBJ2-3 | TRBV9 | - | TRBD2 | CASSVGTSADTQYF | TGTGCCAGCAGCGTAGGGACTAGCGCAGATACGCAGTATTTT
TRBJ1-4 | TRBV29-1 | - | - | CSVERLLNEKLFF | TGCAGCGTTGAACGACTTCTTAATGAAAAACTGTTTTTT
TRBJ2-5 | TRBV7-2 | - | TRBD2 | CASSSRSGQETQYF | TGTGCCAGCAGCTCACGTAGCGGGCAAGAGACCCAGTACTTC
TRBJ2-2 | TRBV7-9 | - | - | CASSLNTDKTGELFF | TGTGCCAGCAGCTTAAACACAGACAAAACCGGGGAGCTGTTTTTT
TRBJ1-5 | TRBV19 | - | TRBD1 | CASIGTANQPQHF | TGTGCCAGTATTGGGACAGCTAATCAGCCCCAGCATTTT
TRBJ2-1 | TRBV7-9 | - | - | CASSQDRNRQFF | TGTGCCAGCAGCCAGGACAGAAACCGCCAGTTCTTC
TRBJ1-4 | TRBV10-3 | - | TRBD1 | CAISESGGVGEKLFF | TGTGCCATCAGTGAGTCAGGGGGCGTGGGTGAAAAACTGTTTTTT
TRBJ2-2 | TRBV5-1 | few | TRBD1 | CASSLEQGITGELFF | TGCGCCAGCAGCTTGGAACAGGGGATAACCGGGGAGCTGTTTTTT
TRBJ2-5 | TRBV7-9 | - | - | CASSAGGHPTGAETQYF | TGTGCCAGCAGCGCGGGGGGGCATCCGACAGGGGCGGAGACCCAGTACTTC
TRBJ1-5 | TRBV5-6 | - | TRBD1 | CASSYWTGGPNQPQHF | TGTGCCAGCAGCTACTGGACAGGGGGCCCCAATCAGCCCCAGCATTTT
TRBJ1-2 | TRBV5-6 | few | - | CASSSDPGGYGYTF | TGTGCCAGCAGCTCGGACCCGGGGGGCTATGGCTACACCTTC
TRBJ2-1 | TRBV27 | - | TRBD2 | CASSLQRGSYNEQFF | TGTGCCAGCAGTTTACAGCGGGGGTCCTACAATGAGCAGTTCTTC
TRBJ1-1 | TRBV20-1 | - | - | CSASRQRFLLNTEAFF | TGCAGTGCTAGTCGTCAGAGGTTTCTCCTGAACACTGAAGCTTTCTTT
TRBJ1-2 | TRBV28 | - | - | CASSSYTGGKNYGYTF | TGTGCCAGCAGTTCGTATACGGGGGGCAAAAACTATGGCTACACCTTC
TRBJ2-5 | TRBV10-1 | few | - | CASSAGTKETQYF | TGCGCCAGTAGTGCCGGGACAAAAGAGACCCAGTACTTC
TRBJ1-1 | TRBV3-1/TRBV3-2 | - | - | CASSQGGTLAFF | TGTGCCAGCAGCCAAGGCGGGACGCTGGCTTTCTTT
TRBJ1-2 | TRBV5-1 | once | TRBD1 | CASSLAAAGGSEQGGYTF | TGCGCCAGCAGCTTGGCCGCGGCAGGGGGAAGTGAGCAGGGTGGCTACACCTTC
TRBJ2-3 | TRBV6-4 | - | - | CASSDSTGTPQYF | TGTGCCAGCAGTGACTCAACCGGGACTCCGCAGTATTTT
TRBJ2-4 | TRBV25-1 | - | - | CASSEYAGAKNIQYF | TGTGCCAGCAGTGAATATGCAGGGGCCAAAAACATTCAGTACTTC
TRBJ2-1 | TRBV3-1/TRBV3-2 | - | - | CASSLDTSSYNEQFF | TGTGCCAGCAGCCTTGACACGAGCTCCTACAATGAGCAGTTCTTC
TRBJ1-4 | TRBV6-5 | - | - | CASSVLRGTNEKLFF | TGTGCCAGCAGCGTACTTAGGGGAACTAATGAAAAACTGTTTTTT
TRBJ2-1 | TRBV19 | - | - | CASSSEGHLVYEQFF | TGTGCCAGTAGTTCCGAAGGACACCTTGTTTATGAGCAGTTCTTC
TRBJ2-1 | TRBV30 | - | - | CAWSDSGRRLNEQFF | TGTGCCTGGAGTGATTCGGGGAGACGTCTAAATGAGCAGTTCTTC
TRBJ2-3 | TRBV5-1 | - | - | CASSFGPPGGTDTQYF | TGCGCCAGCAGCTTTGGGCCTCCGGGAGGCACAGATACGCAGTATTTT
TRBJ2-2 | TRBV19 | - | TRBD1 | CASSIGAFGQGGTGELFF | TGTGCCAGTAGTATAGGGGCCTTTGGACAGGGGGGAACCGGGGAGCTGTTTTTT
TRBJ1-1 | TRBV19 | - | - | CASSMSDNTEAFF | TGTGCCAGTAGTATGAGCGATAACACTGAAGCTTTCTTT
TRBJ2-7 | TRBV10-3 | - | TRBD1 | CAINSGQGADEQYF | TGTGCCATCAACTCGGGACAGGGGGCCGACGAGCAGTACTTC
TRBJ1-1 | TRBV19 | - | - | CASSTTVANTEAFF | TGTGCCAGTAGTACGACAGTAGCCAACACTGAAGCTTTCTTT
TRBJ2-2 | TRBV4-2 | - | - | CASSQEWLRTGELFF | TGTGCCAGCAGCCAAGAGTGGCTCCGCACCGGGGAGCTGTTTTTT
TRBJ2-7 | TRBV29-1 | once | TRBD1 | CSVGDDRGISYEQYF | TGCAGCGTTGGAGATGACAGGGGGATATCCTACGAACAGTACTTC
TRBJ1-1 | TRBV6-6 | - | - | CASSYSGGTEAFF | TGTGCCAGCAGTTACTCAGGGGGCACTGAAGCTTTCTTT
TRBJ1-3 | TRBV19 | once | - | CASSPLGIQGTIYF | TGTGCCAGTAGTCCCCTAGGGATCCAGGGGACCATATATTTT
TRBJ1-5 | TRBV2 | few | - | CASSEGQLWYQPQHF | TGTGCCAGCAGTGAAGGACAGTTGTGGTATCAGCCCCAGCATTTT
TRBJ1-2 | TRBV7-8 | - | - | CASSRRGGNSYGYTF | TGTGCCAGCAGCCGCCGCGGGGGAAACTCCTATGGCTACACCTTC
TRBJ1-2 | TRBV3-1/TRBV3-2 | once | - | CASSQELQGMYRGYTF | TGTGCCAGCAGCCAAGAACTACAGGGAATGTATCGCGGCTACACCTTC
TRBJ1-5 | TRBV19 | - | TRBD1 | CASRPDRTNQPQHF | TGTGCCAGTCGCCCGGACAGGACCAATCAGCCCCAGCATTTT
TRBJ2-5 | TRBV6-1 | - | - | CASSDGIPKTQYF | TGTGCCAGCAGTGACGGGATCCCCAAGACCCAGTACTTC
TRBJ2-6 | TRBV28 | - | - | CASSSTVYSGANVLTF | TGTGCCAGCAGTTCGACTGTCTACTCTGGGGCCAACGTCCTGACTTTC
TRBJ2-7 | TRBV5-1 | - | TRBD1 | CASRKGTGGGEQYF | TGCGCCAGCAGAAAGGGGACAGGGGGCGGCGAGCAGTACTTC
TRBJ1-3 | TRBV25-1 | few | - | CASSEYRPSGNTIYF | TGTGCCAGCAGTGAATACAGGCCCTCTGGAAACACCATATATTTT
TRBJ1-1 | TRBV5-1 | - | - | CASSLLGDVAFF | TGCGCCAGCAGCTTGCTAGGTGATGTAGCTTTCTTT
TRBJ2-5 | TRBV11-2 | many | TRBD1 | CASSGYRDRDQETQYF | TGTGCCAGCAGCGGATACCGGGACAGGGACCAAGAGACCCAGTACTTC
TRBJ1-4 | TRBV27 | - | TRBD1 | CASSWGTGENEKLFF | TGTGCCAGCAGTTGGGGAACAGGGGAGAATGAAAAACTGTTTTTT
TRBJ2-3 | TRBV11-3 | - | TRBD2 | CASSPRGVGSADTQYF | TGTGCCAGCAGCCCCCGGGGGGTCGGGAGTGCAGATACGCAGTATTTT
TRBJ2-7 | TRBV11-1 | - | TRBD1 | CASSSPGQGSAYEQYF | TGTGCCAGCAGCTCACCGGGACAGGGAAGCGCCTACGAGCAGTACTTC
TRBJ2-2 | TRBV6-4 | - | - | CASSDSAQGNTGELFF | TGTGCCAGCAGTGACTCAGCACAGGGGAACACCGGGGAGCTGTTTTTT
TRBJ2-1 | TRBV6-5 | - | TRBD1 | CASSYQDRGPEQFF | TGTGCCAGCAGTTATCAAGACAGGGGGCCTGAGCAGTTCTTC
TRBJ1-1 | TRBV30 | - | - | CAWERGNTEAFF | TGTGCCTGGGAGCGGGGGAACACTGAAGCTTTCTTT